These T cell receptor beta chains were read from a single sample in a study of radiotherapy plus CTLA-4 blockade in lung cancer. The table came from immunoSEQ multiplex PCR; TCRdb's copy has only in-frame clones and leaves some out. The data hold roughly 44,000 clones, with about 88% observed a single time. The sample was peripheral blood, taken from a patient treated with radiotherapy plus ipilimumab. All receptors derive from a human donor with non-small cell lung cancer whose response to radiotherapy plus ipilimumab could not be evaluated. Each CDR3 is given with its conserved first and last residue. D genes are given only for firm matches. Not all rows give a size; the values are once, few, many and, for expanded clones, a class.

d_gene	v_gene	j_gene	abundance	CDR3nt	CDR3aa
NA	TRBV7-2	TRBJ1-2	NA	TGTGCCAGCAGCTTAGACGGCTATGGCTACACCTTC	CASSLDGYGYTF
TRBD2	TRBV28	TRBJ2-1	NA	TGTGCCAGCACGGGGACAGCGGGAGGGGAAAATGAGCAGTTCTTC	CASTGTAGGENEQFF
NA	TRBV7-8	TRBJ2-2	NA	TGTGCCAGCAGCTCTTGGCGGACGAACACCGGGGAGCTGTTTTTT	CASSSWRTNTGELFF
NA	TRBV10-1	TRBJ1-1	NA	TGCGCCAGCAGTGCGGACACCACTGAAGCTTTCTTT	CASSADTTEAFF
TRBD1	TRBV7-9	TRBJ2-7	once	TGTGCCAGCAGCTCAGGGACAGGGGACTACGAGCAGTACTTC	CASSSGTGDYEQYF
NA	TRBV21-1	TRBJ1-3	NA	TGTGCCAGCACCCGGCAGGGGGCAAGTGGAAACACCATATATTTT	CASTRQGASGNTIYF
TRBD2	TRBV18	TRBJ2-2	NA	TGTGCCAGCTCACCACGTGCGGGACTAGGGTCAAGCGCCGGGGAGCTGTTTTTT	CASSPRAGLGSSAGELFF
NA	TRBV5-1	TRBJ1-4	NA	TGCGCCAGCAGCTTACAGGGAGTTAATGAAAAACTGTTTTTT	CASSLQGVNEKLFF
NA	TRBV11-2	TRBJ1-1	NA	TGTGCCAGCAGCTTAGGAACAGGGACGGGGGGCACTGAAGCTTTCTTT	CASSLGTGTGGTEAFF
NA	TRBV20-1	TRBJ1-1	NA	TGCAGTGCTAGAGAGCCGCCGGGGGCTTTCTTT	CSAREPPGAFF
NA	TRBV28	TRBJ1-1	NA	TGTGCCAGCAGTTTAAATAAGGGGTTGGGGGGTGAAGCTTTCTTT	CASSLNKGLGGEAFF
NA	TRBV25-1	TRBJ2-5	NA	TGTGCCAGCAGGGGAGTCCGCCAAGAGACCCAGTACTTC	CASRGVRQETQYF
NA	TRBV5-4	TRBJ2-7	NA	TGTGCCAGCAGCTTGTGGACAGCCCTACTAGGGTTATCTGAGCAGTACTTC	CASSLWTALLGLSEQYF
NA	TRBV5-1	TRBJ2-5	NA	TGCGCCAGCAGCCCGGGCAGGGGAGTTGAGACCCAGTACTTC	CASSPGRGVETQYF
NA	TRBV11-2	TRBJ1-2	NA	TGTGCCAGCAGCTTGGGGGAGGGCATTGGCTACACCTTC	CASSLGEGIGYTF
TRBD1	TRBV13	TRBJ1-2	NA	TGTGCCAGCAGCCAGGACAGGGGCAGTAACTATGGCTACACCTTC	CASSQDRGSNYGYTF
NA	TRBV7-9	TRBJ1-4	NA	TGTGCCAGCAGCTTACGGGCTAATGAAAAACTGTTTTTT	CASSLRANEKLFF
NA	TRBV21-1	TRBJ2-7	NA	TGTGCCAGCAGCCTTCTTAAGGGACAGGGGGCGAGAGAAGGATGGGGCGAGCAGTACTTC	CASSLLKGQGAREGWGEQYF
NA	TRBV10-2	TRBJ2-5	NA	TGCGCCACCAAGAGGGAGACCCAGTACTTC	CATKRETQYF
NA	TRBV4-3	TRBJ1-5	NA	TGCGCCAGCAGCCAAGATCTGAGCAATCAGCCCCAGCATTTT	CASSQDLSNQPQHF
NA	TRBV19	TRBJ2-3	NA	TGTGCCAGTAGTGCCGGGACTCAGGGGGCAGATACGCAGTATTTT	CASSAGTQGADTQYF
NA	TRBV18	TRBJ2-5	NA	TGTGCCAGCTCACCTCGGAGTCAAGAGACCCAGTACTTC	CASSPRSQETQYF
NA	TRBV7-2	TRBJ1-5	NA	TGTGCCAGCAGCTTACAAGGGGCGGGCAATCAGCCCCAGCATTTT	CASSLQGAGNQPQHF
TRBD1	TRBV7-6	TRBJ1-2	NA	TGTGCCAGCAGCGAGACAGGGAGAGATGGCTACACCTTC	CASSETGRDGYTF
TRBD2	TRBV29-1	TRBJ2-7	NA	TGCAGCGTTGAAGCTGAAAGGCTAGCGGGGCCCTACGAGCAGTACTTC	CSVEAERLAGPYEQYF
NA	TRBV7-2	TRBJ2-3	NA	TGTGCCAGCAGCTTAGCGCGTGGGGGGGGCCTGACAGATACGCAGTATTTT	CASSLARGGGLTDTQYF
TRBD2	TRBV19	TRBJ2-2	NA	TGTGCCAGTAGTCTCACTAGCGGGGGCTACACCGGGGAGCTGTTTTTT	CASSLTSGGYTGELFF
NA	TRBV6-6	TRBJ1-2	NA	TGTGCCAGCAGCAAAACTTCGAAAAGTTATGGCTACACCTTC	CASSKTSKSYGYTF
NA	TRBV19	TRBJ2-7	NA	TGTGCCAGTAGTTCCCGGGCCACAGGGACCTACGAGCAGTACTTC	CASSSRATGTYEQYF
NA	TRBV5-1	TRBJ1-1	NA	TGCGCCAGCAGCGAGATACAGGGCGTGGGCACTGAAGCTTTCTTT	CASSEIQGVGTEAFF
TRBD1	TRBV7-9	TRBJ2-3	few	TGTGCCAGCAGCAGACAGGGGGCGAGCACAGATACGCAGTATTTT	CASSRQGASTDTQYF
TRBD2	TRBV7-6	TRBJ2-6	NA	TGTGCCAGCAGCTCAAGGGGGTTGGGACTAGCGGGAGCCGGGGCCAACGTCCTGACTTTC	CASSSRGLGLAGAGANVLTF
TRBD2	TRBV28	TRBJ2-1	NA	TGTGCCAGCAGCCCAGGAGGAGCGGGAGAATATGAGCAGTTCTTC	CASSPGGAGEYEQFF
TRBD2	TRBV7-8	TRBJ2-6	NA	TGTGCCAGCAGCTCCTTGGCGGGAGGGAACTCTGGGGCCAACGTCCTGACTTTC	CASSSLAGGNSGANVLTF
TRBD2	TRBV2	TRBJ2-3	NA	TGTGCCAGCAGTGAAAACCTAGCGGGGGCCTCTAGCACAGATACGCAGTATTTT	CASSENLAGASSTDTQYF
TRBD1	TRBV5-4	TRBJ1-1	few	TGTGCCAGCAGCTTGTGGACAGGGGGCACTGAAGCTTTCTTT	CASSLWTGGTEAFF
NA	TRBV18	TRBJ2-2	NA	TGTGCCAGCTCCTTGTTTAACACCGGGGAGCTGTTTTTT	CASSLFNTGELFF
TRBD1	TRBV9	TRBJ2-1	NA	TGTGCCAGCAGCACGGGACAGGGGGCTTACAATGAGCAGTTCTTC	CASSTGQGAYNEQFF
NA	TRBV14	TRBJ2-3	NA	TGTGCCAGCAGCAAAAATTGGGGAGACACGCCAAACCAGGATACGCAGTATTTT	CASSKNWGDTPNQDTQYF
NA	TRBV28	TRBJ1-5	NA	TGTGCCAGCACCCCCCCTTATAGCAATCAGCCCCAGCATTTT	CASTPPYSNQPQHF
NA	TRBV6-5	TRBJ1-3	NA	TGTGCCAGCAGTTCTACCACAGGGCCCTCTGGAAACACCATATATTTT	CASSSTTGPSGNTIYF
TRBD1	TRBV5-1	TRBJ2-5	NA	TGCGCCAGCAGCCCTCCAGGGGGAGAGACCCAGTACTTC	CASSPPGGETQYF
TRBD2	TRBV7-2	TRBJ2-7	NA	TGTGCCAGCAGCTTAGGACTAGCGGGAGGGCAATCCGAGCAGTACTTC	CASSLGLAGGQSEQYF
TRBD1	TRBV4-1	TRBJ1-2	NA	TGCGCCAGCAGCCAAGATAGGGGGCCGTATGGCTACACCTTC	CASSQDRGPYGYTF
NA	TRBV6-5	TRBJ2-3	NA	TGTGCCAGCGGCGCTAAGACTAGTGGCACAGATACGCAGTATTTT	CASGAKTSGTDTQYF
NA	TRBV5-4	TRBJ2-2	NA	TGTGCCAGCAGCTTGGATCAGGGGAACACCGGGGAGCTGTTTTTT	CASSLDQGNTGELFF
NA	TRBV4-3	TRBJ2-7	NA	TGCGCCAGCAGCCCCGTGGTAGGAGGGGTCTACGAGCAGTACTTC	CASSPVVGGVYEQYF
TRBD1	TRBV4-1	TRBJ1-4	NA	TGCGCCAGCAGCCAAGGGCGGGCAGGGGGTTCTGGAACTAATGAAAAACTGTTTTTT	CASSQGRAGGSGTNEKLFF
TRBD1	TRBV6-5	TRBJ2-7	NA	TGTGCCAGCGCGCTCCGGGACAGAGGGGCCTACGAGCAGTACTTC	CASALRDRGAYEQYF
NA	TRBV7-9	TRBJ2-1	NA	TGTGCCAGCAGCCCCCGAGGCGGGGTCTACAATGAGCAGTTCTTC	CASSPRGGVYNEQFF
NA	TRBV27	TRBJ2-3	NA	TGTGCCAGCAATTTCCCGGACTCCGATACGCAGTATTTT	CASNFPDSDTQYF
NA	TRBV7-2	TRBJ2-3	NA	TGTGCCAGCAGCTTCTTGCAGCGGACAGATACGCAGTATTTT	CASSFLQRTDTQYF
NA	TRBV7-6	TRBJ2-3	NA	TGTGCCAGCAGCCCGAGAGGGGATACGCAGTATTTT	CASSPRGDTQYF
NA	TRBV6-5	TRBJ2-7	NA	TGCGCCAGCAGTTACTTCCCTACCGGGAGCTCCTACGAGCAGTACTTC	CASSYFPTGSSYEQYF
NA	TRBV5-1	TRBJ1-4	once	TGCGCCAGCAGCTTGGATGTCAATAATGAAAAACTGTTTTTT	CASSLDVNNEKLFF